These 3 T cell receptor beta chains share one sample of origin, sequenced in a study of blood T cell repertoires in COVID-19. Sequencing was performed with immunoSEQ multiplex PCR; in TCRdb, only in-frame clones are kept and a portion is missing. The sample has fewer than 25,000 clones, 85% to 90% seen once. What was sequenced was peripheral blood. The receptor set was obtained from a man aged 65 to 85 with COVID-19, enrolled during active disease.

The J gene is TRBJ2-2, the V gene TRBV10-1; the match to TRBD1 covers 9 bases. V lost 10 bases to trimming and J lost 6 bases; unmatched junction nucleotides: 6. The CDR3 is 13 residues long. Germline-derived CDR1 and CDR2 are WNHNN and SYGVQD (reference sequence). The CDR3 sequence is CATWDREAGELFF. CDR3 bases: TGCGCCACCTGGGACAGGGAGGCCGGGGAGCTGTTTTTT.

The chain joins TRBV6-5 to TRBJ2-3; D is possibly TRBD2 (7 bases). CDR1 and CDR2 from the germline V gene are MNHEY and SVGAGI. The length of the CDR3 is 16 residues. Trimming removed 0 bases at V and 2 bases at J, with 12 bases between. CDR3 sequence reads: CASSYSRGGDTDTQYF. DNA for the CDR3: TGTGCCAGCAGTTACTCGAGGGGGGGGGACACAGATACGCAGTATTTT.

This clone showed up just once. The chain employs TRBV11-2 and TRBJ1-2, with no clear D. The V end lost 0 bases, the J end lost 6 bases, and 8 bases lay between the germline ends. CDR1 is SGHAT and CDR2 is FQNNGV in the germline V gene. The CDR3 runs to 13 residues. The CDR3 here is CASSLEFKNGYTF. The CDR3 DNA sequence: TGTGCCAGCAGCTTAGAGTTTAAAAATGGCTACACCTTC. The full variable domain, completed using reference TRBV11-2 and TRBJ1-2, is EAGVAQSPRYKIIEKRQSVAFWCNPISGHATLYWYQQILGQGPKLLIQFQNNGVVDDSQLPKDRFSAERLKGVDSTLKIQPAKLEDSAVYLCASSLEFKNGYTFGSGTRLTVV.